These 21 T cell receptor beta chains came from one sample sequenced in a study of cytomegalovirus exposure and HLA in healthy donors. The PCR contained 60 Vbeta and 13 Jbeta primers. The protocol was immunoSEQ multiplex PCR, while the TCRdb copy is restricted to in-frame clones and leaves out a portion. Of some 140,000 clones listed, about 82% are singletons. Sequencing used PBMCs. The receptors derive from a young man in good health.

CDR3 amino acids: CASSRESGSSTDTQYF. The CDR3 nucleotides read TGTGCCAGCTCACGAGAGAGCGGGTCTAGCACAGATACGCAGTATTTT. V and J are TRBV18 and TRBJ2-3; maybe TRBD2 (6 bases). The CDR3 totals 16 residues. V lost 4 bases and J lost 0, with 14 bases in between. CDR1 and CDR2 from the germline V gene are KGHSH and LQKENI.

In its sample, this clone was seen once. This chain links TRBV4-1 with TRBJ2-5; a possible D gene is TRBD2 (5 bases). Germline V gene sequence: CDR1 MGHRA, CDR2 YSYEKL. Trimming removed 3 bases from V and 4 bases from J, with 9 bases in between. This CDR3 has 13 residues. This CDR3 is CASSQLAGETQYF. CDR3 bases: TGCGCCAGCAGCCAGCTGGCGGGAGAGACCCAGTACTTC.

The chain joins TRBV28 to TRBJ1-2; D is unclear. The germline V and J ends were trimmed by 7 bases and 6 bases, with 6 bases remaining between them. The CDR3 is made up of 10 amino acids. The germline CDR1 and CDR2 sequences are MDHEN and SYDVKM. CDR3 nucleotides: TGTGCCAGCAATCGTAATGGCTACACCTTC. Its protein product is CASNRNGYTF.

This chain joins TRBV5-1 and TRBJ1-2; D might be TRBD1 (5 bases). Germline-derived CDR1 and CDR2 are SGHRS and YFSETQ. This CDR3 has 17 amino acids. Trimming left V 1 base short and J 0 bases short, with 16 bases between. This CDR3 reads CASSLFRGRDPNYGYTF. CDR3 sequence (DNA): TGCGCCAGCAGCTTGTTCCGGGGGAGGGATCCTAACTATGGCTACACCTTC. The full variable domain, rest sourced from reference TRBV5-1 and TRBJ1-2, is KAGVTQTPRYLIKTRGQQVTLSCSPISGHRSVSWYQQTPGQGLQFLFEYFSETQRNKGNFPGRFSGRQFSNSRSEMNVSTLELGDSALYLCASSLFRGRDPNYGYTFGSGTRLTVV.

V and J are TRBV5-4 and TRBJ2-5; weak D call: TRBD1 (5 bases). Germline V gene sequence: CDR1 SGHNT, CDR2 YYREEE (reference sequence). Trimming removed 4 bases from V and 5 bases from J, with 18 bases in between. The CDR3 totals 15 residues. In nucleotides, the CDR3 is TGTGCCAGCAGCGGACAAACTCCGTCGGTGGAGACCCAGTACTTC. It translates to CASSGQTPSVETQYF.

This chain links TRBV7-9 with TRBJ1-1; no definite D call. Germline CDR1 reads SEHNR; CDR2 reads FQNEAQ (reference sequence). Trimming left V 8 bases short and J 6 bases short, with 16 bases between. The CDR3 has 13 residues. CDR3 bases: TGTGCCAGCGGGAGGTTAGAGGGATCTGAAGCTTTCTTT. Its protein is CASGRLEGSEAFF.

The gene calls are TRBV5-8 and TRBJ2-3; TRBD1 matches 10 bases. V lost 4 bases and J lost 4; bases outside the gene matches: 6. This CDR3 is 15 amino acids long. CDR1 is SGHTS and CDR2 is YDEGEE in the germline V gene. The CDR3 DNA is TGTGCCAGCAGCCCCAAGACAGGGGGCCCAGATACGCAGTATTTT. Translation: CASSPKTGGPDTQYF.

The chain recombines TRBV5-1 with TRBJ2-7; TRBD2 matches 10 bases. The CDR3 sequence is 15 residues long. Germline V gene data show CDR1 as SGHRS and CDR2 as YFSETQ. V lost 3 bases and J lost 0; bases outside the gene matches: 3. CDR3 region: CASSYGTSDSYEQYF. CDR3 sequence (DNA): TGCGCCAGCAGCTACGGGACTAGCGACTCCTACGAGCAGTACTTC.

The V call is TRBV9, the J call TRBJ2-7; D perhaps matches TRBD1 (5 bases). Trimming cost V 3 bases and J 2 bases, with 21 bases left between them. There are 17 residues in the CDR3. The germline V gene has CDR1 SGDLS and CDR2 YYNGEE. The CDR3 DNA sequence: TGTGCCAGCAGCGGCCAGCCAGGAAACGGACAACCCTACGAGCAGTACTTC. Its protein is CASSGQPGNGQPYEQYF.

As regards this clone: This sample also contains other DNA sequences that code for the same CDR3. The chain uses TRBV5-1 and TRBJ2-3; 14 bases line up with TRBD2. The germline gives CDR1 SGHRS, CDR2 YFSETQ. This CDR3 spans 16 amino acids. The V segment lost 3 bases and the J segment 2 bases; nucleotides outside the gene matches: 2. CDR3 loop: CASSSGLAGATDTQYF. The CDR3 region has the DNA TGCGCCAGCAGCTCGGGACTAGCGGGAGCCACAGATACGCAGTATTTT.

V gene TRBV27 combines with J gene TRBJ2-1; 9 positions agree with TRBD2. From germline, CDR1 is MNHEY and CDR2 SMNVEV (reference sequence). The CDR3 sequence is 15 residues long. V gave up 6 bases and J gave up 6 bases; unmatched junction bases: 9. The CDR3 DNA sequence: TGTGCCAGCAGATGGACTAGCGCCACGGGCAATGAGCAGTTCTTC. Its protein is CASRWTSATGNEQFF.

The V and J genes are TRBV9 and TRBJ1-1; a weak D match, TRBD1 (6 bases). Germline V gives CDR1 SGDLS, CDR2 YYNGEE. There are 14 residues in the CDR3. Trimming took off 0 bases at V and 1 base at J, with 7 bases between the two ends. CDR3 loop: CASSVGGQNTEAFF. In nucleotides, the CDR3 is TGTGCCAGCAGCGTAGGGGGACAGAACACTGAAGCTTTCTTT.

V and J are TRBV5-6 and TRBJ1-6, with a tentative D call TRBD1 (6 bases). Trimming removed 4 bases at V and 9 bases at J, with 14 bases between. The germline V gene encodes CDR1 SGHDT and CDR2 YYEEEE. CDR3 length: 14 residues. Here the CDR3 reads CASSLTGFTSPLHF. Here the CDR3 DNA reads TGTGCCAGCAGCCTGACAGGATTTACTTCACCCCTCCACTTT.

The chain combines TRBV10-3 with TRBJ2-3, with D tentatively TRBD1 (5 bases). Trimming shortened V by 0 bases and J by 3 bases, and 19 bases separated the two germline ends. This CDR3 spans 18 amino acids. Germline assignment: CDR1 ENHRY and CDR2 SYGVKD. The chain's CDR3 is CAISESTLARQHTDTQYF. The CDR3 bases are TGTGCCATCAGTGAGTCGACTCTCGCTAGACAGCATACAGATACGCAGTATTTT.

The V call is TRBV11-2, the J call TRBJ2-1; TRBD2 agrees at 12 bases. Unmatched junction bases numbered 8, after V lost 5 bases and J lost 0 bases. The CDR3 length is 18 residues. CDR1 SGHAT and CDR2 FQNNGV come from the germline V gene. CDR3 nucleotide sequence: TGTGCCAGCAGCGACCCCCGGACTAGCGGGACCTCCTACAATGAGCAGTTCTTC. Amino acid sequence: CASSDPRTSGTSYNEQFF. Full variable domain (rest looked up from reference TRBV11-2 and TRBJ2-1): EAGVAQSPRYKIIEKRQSVAFWCNPISGHATLYWYQQILGQGPKLLIQFQNNGVVDDSQLPKDRFSAERLKGVDSTLKIQPAKLEDSAVYLCASSDPRTSGTSYNEQFFGPGTRLTVL.

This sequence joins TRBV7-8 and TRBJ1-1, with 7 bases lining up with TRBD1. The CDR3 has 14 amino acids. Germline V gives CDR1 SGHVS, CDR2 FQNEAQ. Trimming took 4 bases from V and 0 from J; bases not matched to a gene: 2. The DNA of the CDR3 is TGTGCCAGCAGCTCGACAGGGATGAACACTGAAGCTTTCTTT. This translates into CASSSTGMNTEAFF.

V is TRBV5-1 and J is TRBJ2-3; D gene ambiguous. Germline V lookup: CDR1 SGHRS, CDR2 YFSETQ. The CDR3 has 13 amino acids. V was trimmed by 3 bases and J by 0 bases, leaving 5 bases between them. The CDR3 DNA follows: TGCGCCAGCAGCTCCCCTAGCACAGATACGCAGTATTTT. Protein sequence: CASSSPSTDTQYF.

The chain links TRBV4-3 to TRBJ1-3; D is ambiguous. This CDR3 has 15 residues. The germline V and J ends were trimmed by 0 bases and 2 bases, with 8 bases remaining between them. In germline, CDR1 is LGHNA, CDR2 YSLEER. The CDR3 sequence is CASSQDSSAGNTIYF. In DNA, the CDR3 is TGCGCCAGCAGCCAAGATTCCAGCGCTGGAAACACCATATATTTT.

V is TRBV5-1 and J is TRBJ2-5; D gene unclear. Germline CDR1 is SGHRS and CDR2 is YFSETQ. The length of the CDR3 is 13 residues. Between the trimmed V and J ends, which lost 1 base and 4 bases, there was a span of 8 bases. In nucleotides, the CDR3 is TGCGCCAGCAGCTTGTATCCCGGAGAGACCCAGTACTTC. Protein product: CASSLYPGETQYF.

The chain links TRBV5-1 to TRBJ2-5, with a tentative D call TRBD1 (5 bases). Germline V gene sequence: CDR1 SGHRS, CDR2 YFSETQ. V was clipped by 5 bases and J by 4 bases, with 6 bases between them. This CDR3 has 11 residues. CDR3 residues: CASRGAETQYF. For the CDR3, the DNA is TGCGCCAGCAGAGGGGCAGAGACCCAGTACTTC.

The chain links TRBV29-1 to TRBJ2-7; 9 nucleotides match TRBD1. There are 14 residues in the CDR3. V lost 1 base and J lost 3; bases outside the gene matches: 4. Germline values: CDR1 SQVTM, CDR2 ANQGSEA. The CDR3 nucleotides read TGCAGCGTTGAAGCGGGACAGGGATACTACGAGCAGTACTTC. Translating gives CSVEAGQGYYEQYF.